This T cell receptor beta chain was sequenced in a study of shared clonotypes between healthy human individuals. Study results and limitations: Clonotypes which were not shared had lower generation probabilities than clonotypes that all four donors shared.

As to this clone: The antigen is undetermined.

This CDR3 is 13 amino acids long. V lost 4 bases, J lost 2 bases, and 8 bases lay in between. Per the germline V gene, CDR1 is MDHEN and CDR2 is SYDVKM. Only in-frame clones appear in the TCRdb table, and some are missing; sequencing was by immunoSEQ multiplex PCR. The profile shows roughly 650,000 clones, roughly 96% of them singletons. As defined, naive CD8 cells were CD45RO-negative and positively selected for CCR7, with terminally differentiated effector memory CD45RA+ cells excluded. Source material: naive CD8+ T cells sorted from blood. This rearrangement joins TRBV28 to TRBJ1-2; D is undetermined. The receptor comes from a woman in her twenties or thirties in good health. The CDR3 spells CASSYIRNYGYTF. CDR3 bases: TGTGCCAGCAGTTATATAAGAAACTATGGCTACACCTTC.